What follows is one TCR beta chain and its context. The antigen is undetermined. These data originate in a study of T-cell memory formation after mild COVID-19. For the study at large: Clustering of TCRs was largely donor specific. Whole-study findings and limits: A balance of CD4 and CD8 characterized clones contracting day 15 to 85, whereas later expanders leaned CD4+.

From germline, CDR1 is MNHNS and CDR2 SASEGT. V shed 6 bases and J shed 9 bases, with 12 bases lying between them. The CDR3 has 11 amino acids. TCR alpha and TCR beta cDNA libraries carrying sample barcodes and UMIs came from 5'RACE with constant-segment primers. Using its own MiXCR run on the 5' RACE reads, TCRdb lists one record per CDR3 protein. Of about 320,000 distinct CDR3 sequences listed, 13% to 15% were seen once; the top ten hold 21%. Sequencing was performed on PBMCs or a T cell subset sorted from them (not recorded which). This clonotype originated in a man aged 18-30 years who had mild COVID-19 (a few samples of this study predate the infection). Cell type and time point are not known. The rearrangement joins TRBV6-1 to TRBJ2-7; D is possibly TRBD1 or TRBD2 (5 bases each). This CDR3 reads CASSSAGTQYV. The CDR3 coding sequence is TGTGCCAGCAGCTCCGCAGGGACGCAGTACGTC.